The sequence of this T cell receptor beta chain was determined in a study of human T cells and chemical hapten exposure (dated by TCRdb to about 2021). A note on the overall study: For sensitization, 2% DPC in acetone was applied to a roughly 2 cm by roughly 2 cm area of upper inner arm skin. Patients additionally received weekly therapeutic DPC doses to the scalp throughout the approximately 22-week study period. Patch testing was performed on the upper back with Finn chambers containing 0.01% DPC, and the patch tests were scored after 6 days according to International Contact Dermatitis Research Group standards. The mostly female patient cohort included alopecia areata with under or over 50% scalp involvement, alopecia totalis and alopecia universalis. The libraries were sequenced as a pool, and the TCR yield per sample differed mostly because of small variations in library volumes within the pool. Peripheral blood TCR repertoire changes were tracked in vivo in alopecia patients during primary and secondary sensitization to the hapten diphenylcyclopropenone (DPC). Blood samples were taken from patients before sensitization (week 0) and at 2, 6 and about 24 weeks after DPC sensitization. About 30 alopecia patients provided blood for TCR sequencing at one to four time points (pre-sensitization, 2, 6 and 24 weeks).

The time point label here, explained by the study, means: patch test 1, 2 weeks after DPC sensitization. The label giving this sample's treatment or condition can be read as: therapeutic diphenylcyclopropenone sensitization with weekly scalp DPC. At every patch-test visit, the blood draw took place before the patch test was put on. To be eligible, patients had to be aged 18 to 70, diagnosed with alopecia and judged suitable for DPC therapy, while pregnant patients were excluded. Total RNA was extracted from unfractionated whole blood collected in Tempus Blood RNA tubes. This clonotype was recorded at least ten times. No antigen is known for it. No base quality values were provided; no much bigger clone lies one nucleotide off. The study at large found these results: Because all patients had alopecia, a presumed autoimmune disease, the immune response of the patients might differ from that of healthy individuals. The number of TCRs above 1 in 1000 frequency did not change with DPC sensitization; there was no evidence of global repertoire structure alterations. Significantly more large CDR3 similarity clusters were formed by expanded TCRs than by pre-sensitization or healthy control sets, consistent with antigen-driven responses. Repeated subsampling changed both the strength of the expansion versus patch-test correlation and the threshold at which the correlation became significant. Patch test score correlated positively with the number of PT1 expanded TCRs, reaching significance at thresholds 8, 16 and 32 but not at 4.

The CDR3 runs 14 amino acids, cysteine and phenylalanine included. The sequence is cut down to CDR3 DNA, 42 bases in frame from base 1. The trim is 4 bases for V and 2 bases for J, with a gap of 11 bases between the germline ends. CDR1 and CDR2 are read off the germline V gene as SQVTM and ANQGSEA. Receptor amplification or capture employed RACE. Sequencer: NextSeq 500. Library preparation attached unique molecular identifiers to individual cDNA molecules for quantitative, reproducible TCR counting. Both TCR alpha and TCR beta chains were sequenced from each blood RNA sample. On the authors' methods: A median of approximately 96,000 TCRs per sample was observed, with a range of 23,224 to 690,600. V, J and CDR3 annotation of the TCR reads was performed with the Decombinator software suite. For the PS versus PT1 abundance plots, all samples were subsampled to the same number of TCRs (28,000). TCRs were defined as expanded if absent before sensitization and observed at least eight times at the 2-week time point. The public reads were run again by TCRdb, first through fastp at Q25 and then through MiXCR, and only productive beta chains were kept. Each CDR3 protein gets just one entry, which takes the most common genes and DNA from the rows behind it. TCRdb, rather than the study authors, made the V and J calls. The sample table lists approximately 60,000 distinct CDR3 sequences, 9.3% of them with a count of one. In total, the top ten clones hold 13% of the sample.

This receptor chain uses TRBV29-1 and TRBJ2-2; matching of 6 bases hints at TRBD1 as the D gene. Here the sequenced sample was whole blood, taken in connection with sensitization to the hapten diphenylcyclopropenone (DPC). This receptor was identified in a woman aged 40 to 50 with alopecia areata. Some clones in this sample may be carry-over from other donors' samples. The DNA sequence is TGCAGCGTTGGGGGGCAAAGAAACACCGGGGAGCTGTTTTTT. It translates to CSVGGQRNTGELFF.